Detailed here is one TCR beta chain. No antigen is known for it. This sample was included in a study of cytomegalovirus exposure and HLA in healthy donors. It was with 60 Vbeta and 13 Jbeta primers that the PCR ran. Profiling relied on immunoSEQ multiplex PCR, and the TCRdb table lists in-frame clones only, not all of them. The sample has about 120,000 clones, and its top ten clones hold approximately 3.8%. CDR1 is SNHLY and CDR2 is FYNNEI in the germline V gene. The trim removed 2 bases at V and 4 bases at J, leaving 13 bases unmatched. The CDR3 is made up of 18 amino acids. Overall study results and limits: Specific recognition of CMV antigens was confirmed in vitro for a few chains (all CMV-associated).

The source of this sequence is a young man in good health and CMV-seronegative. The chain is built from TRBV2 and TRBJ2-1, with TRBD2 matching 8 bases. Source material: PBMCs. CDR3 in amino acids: CASSETPPLAGPYNEQFF. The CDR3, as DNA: TGTGCCAGCAGTGAAACTCCCCCTCTAGCGGGCCCTTACAATGAGCAGTTCTTC. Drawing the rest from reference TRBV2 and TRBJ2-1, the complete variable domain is EPEVTQTPSHQVTQMGQEVILRCVPISNHLYFYWYRQILGQKVEFLVSFYNNEISEKSEIFDDQFSVERPDGSNFTLKIRSTKLEDSAMYFCASSETPPLAGPYNEQFFGPGTRLTVL.